This TCR beta chain was retrieved from a study of blood T cell repertoires in COVID-19. Whole-study context: Whether acute or convalescent, the COVID-19 samples came from the United States, Italy and Spain. PBMCs, B-cell-depleted T cells, or T cells were the source of the cDNA or gDNA that made up the material.

As handled by the study authors: Reference gene primers were amplified, and this amplification served to estimate nucleated cell counts. Assay: immunoSEQ multiplex PCR; the TCRdb copy retains only in-frame clones and omits some. V, J and clone size are taken as reported in that table, and D and trimming were inferred from the DNA itself. The repertoire includes roughly 100,000 clones, over 80% of them detected once, and approximately 15% sits in the top ten. Trimming pared 2 bases from V and 8 bases from J, leaving 15 bases between. Germline V lookup: CDR1 GTSNPN, CDR2 SVGIG (reference sequence). CDR3 length: 13 residues.

Sequencing was done on a sample of peripheral blood. This receptor was taken from a man between 45 and 60 years old with acute or convalescent COVID-19. The chain uses TRBV30 and TRBJ1-2; D is unresolved. Here the CDR3 reads CAWSSRHGSGYTF. The DNA of the CDR3 is TGTGCCTGGAGTTCCCGACATGGCAGCGGCTACACCTTC.